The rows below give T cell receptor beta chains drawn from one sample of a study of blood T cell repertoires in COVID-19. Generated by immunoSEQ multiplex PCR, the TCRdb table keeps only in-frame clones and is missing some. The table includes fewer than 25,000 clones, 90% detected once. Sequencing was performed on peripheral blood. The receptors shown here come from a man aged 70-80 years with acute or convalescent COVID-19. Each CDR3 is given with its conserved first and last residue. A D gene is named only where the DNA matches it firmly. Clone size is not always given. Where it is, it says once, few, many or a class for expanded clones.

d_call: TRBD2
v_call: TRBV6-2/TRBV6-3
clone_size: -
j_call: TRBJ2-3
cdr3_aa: CASSQSTSWSQYF
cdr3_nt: TGTGCCAGCAGTCAATCGACTAGCTGGTCGCAGTATTTT

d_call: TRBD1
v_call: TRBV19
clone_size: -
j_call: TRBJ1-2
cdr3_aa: CASSIGQGIHGYTF
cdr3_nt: TGTGCCAGTAGTATCGGACAGGGTATCCATGGCTACACCTTC

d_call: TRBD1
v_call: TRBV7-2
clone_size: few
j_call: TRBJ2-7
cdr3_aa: CASSNPGGEQYF
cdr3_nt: TGTGCCAGCAGCAACCCAGGGGGCGAGCAGTACTTC

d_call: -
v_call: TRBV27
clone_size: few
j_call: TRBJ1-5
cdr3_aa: CASSSEGVSPQHF
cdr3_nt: TGTGCCAGCAGTTCTGAGGGTGTGTCGCCCCAGCATTTT

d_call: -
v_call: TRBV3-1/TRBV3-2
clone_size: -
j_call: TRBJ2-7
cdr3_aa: CASSRLRHEQYF
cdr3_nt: TGTGCCAGCAGCCGCCTGAGGCACGAGCAGTACTTC

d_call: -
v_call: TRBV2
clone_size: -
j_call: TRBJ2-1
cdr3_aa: CASRLQGKQFF
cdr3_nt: TGTGCCAGCAGGCTACAGGGTAAGCAGTTCTTC

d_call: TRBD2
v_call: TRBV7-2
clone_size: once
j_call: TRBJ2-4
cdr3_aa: CASSLGAGVNIQYF
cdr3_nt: TGTGCCAGCAGCTTAGGGGCGGGGGTAAACATTCAGTACTTC

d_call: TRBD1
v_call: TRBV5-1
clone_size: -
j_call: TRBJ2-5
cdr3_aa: CASSRDRETQYF
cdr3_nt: TGCGCCAGCAGCCGGGACAGGGAGACCCAGTACTTC

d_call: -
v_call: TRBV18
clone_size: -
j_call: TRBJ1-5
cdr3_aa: CASSRTGNQPQHF
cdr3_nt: TGTGCCAGCTCACGTACAGGGAATCAGCCCCAGCATTTT

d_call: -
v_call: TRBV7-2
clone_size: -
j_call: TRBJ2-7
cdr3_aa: CASSARAEQYF
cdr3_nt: TGTGCCAGCAGCGCCAGGGCCGAGCAGTACTTC

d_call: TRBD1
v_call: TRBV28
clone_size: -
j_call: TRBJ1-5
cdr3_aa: CASSLWGTGTNQPQHF
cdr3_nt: TGTGCCAGCAGTTTATGGGGGACAGGGACCAATCAGCCCCAGCATTTT

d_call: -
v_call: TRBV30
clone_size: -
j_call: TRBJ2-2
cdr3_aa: CAWKYRETGELFF
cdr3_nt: TGTGCCTGGAAATACAGGGAAACCGGGGAGCTGTTTTTT

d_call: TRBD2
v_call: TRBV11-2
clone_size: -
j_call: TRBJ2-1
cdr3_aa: CASRILAGAVNEQFF
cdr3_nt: TGTGCCAGCAGAATATTAGCGGGAGCCGTCAATGAGCAGTTCTTC

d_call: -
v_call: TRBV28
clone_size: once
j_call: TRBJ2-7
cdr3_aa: CASRHRAGSYEQYF
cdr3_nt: TGTGCCAGCAGACATCGGGCGGGGTCCTACGAGCAGTACTTC

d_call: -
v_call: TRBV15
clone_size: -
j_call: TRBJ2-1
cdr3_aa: CATSRVSSNEQFF
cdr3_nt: TGTGCCACCAGCAGAGTATCGAGTAATGAGCAGTTCTTC

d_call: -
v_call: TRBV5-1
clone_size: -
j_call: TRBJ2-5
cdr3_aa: CASSPQGRETQYF
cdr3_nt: TGCGCCAGCAGCCCTCAGGGCCGGGAGACCCAGTACTTC

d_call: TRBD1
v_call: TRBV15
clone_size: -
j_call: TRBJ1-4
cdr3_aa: CATSRSTGTGYEKLFF
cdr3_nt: TGTGCCACCAGCAGATCAACCGGGACAGGGTATGAAAAACTGTTTTTT

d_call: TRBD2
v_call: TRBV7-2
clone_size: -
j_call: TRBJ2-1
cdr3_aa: CASSSGTSGGYEQFF
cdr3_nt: TGTGCCAGCAGCTCCGGGACTAGCGGGGGATATGAGCAGTTCTTC

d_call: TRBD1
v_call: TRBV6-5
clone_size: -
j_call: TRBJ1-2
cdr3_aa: CASREGQGIGYGYTF
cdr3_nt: TGTGCCAGCAGAGAGGGACAGGGGATTGGGTATGGCTACACCTTC

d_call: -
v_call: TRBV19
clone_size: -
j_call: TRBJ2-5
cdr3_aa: CASSTGQKRVETQYF
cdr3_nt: TGTGCCAGTAGCACGGGACAAAAAAGGGTGGAGACCCAGTACTTC

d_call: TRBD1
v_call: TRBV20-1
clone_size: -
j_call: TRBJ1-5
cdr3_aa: CSASGPLTGVWGNQPQHF
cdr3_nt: TGCAGTGCTAGTGGACCACTAACAGGGGTATGGGGCAATCAGCCCCAGCATTTT

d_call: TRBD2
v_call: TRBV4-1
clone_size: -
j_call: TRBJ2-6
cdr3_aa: CASSHGAGPGANVLTF
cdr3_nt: TGCGCCAGCAGCCATGGAGCGGGACCTGGGGCCAACGTCCTGACTTTC

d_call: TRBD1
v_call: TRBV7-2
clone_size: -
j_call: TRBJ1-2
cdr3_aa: CASSWDRNYGYTF
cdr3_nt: TGTGCCAGCAGCTGGGACAGGAACTATGGCTACACCTTC

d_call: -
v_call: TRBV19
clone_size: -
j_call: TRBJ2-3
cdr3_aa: CASSITFDWGTDTQYF
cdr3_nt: TGTGCCAGTAGTATAACTTTCGACTGGGGCACAGATACGCAGTATTTT

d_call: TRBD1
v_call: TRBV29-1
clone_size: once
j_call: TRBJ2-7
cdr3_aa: CSPKLGGREQYF
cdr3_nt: TGCAGCCCAAAGTTAGGGGGCCGTGAGCAGTACTTC

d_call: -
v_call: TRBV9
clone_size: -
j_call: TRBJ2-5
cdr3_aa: CASSVGGREETQYF
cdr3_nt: TGTGCCAGCAGCGTAGGAGGCAGGGAAGAGACCCAGTACTTC

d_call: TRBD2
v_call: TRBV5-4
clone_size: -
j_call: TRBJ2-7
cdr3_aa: CASSLEGLGGEQYF
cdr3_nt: TGTGCCAGCAGCTTGGAAGGCTTGGGGGGGGAGCAGTACTTC

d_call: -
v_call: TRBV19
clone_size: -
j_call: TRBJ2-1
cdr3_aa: CASSSRLDEQFF
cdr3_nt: TGTGCCAGTAGTAGCAGACTCGATGAGCAGTTCTTC

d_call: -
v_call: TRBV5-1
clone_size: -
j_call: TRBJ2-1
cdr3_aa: CASSLWGVGGPNEQFF
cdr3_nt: TGCGCCAGCAGCTTGTGGGGCGTCGGGGGACCAAATGAGCAGTTCTTC

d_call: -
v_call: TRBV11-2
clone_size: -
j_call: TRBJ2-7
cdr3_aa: CASSQTHYEQYF
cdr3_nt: TGTGCCAGCAGTCAGACACACTACGAGCAGTACTTC

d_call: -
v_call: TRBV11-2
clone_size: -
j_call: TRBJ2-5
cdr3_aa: CASSPKVQGGETQYF
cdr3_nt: TGTGCCAGCAGCCCCAAAGTACAGGGAGGGGAGACCCAGTACTTC

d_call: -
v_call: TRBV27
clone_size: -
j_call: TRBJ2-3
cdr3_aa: CASRRLGGTTETQYF
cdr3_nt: TGTGCCAGCAGACGGTTGGGGGGAACTACTGAAACGCAGTATTTT

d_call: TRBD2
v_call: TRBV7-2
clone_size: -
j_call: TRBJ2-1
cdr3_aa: CASSLGTSGRSHEQFF
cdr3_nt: TGTGCCAGCAGCTTAGGGACTAGCGGGAGGTCCCATGAGCAGTTCTTC

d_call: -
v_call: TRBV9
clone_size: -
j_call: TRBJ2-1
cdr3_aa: CASSVATAGPSSSYNEQFF
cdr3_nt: TGTGCCAGCAGCGTAGCTACGGCGGGGCCATCCAGCTCCTACAATGAGCAGTTCTTC

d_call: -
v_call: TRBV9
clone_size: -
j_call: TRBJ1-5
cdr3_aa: CASSVGSGGEPQHF
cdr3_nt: TGTGCCAGCAGCGTAGGATCGGGGGGCGAGCCCCAGCATTTT

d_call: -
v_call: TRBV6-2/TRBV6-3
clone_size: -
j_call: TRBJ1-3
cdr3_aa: CASSYFNSGSSGNTIYF
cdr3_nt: TGTGCCAGCAGTTATTTTAACAGCGGGAGCTCTGGAAACACCATATATTTT

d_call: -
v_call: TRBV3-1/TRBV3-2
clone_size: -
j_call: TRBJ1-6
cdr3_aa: CASSQVAGQVNSPLHF
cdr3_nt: TGTGCCAGCAGCCAAGTCGCGGGCCAGGTGAATTCACCCCTCCACTTT

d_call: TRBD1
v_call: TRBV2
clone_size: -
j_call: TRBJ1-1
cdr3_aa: CASSFLDRVVTEAFF
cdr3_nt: TGTGCCAGCAGCTTCCTCGACAGGGTTGTCACTGAAGCTTTCTTT

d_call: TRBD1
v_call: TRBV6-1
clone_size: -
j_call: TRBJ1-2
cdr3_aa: CASSERAGGYGYTF
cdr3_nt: TGTGCCAGCAGTGAGAGGGCAGGGGGCTATGGCTACACCTTC

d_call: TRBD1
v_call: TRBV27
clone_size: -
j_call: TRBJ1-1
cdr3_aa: CASSGLGQGGTEAFF
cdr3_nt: TGTGCCAGCAGCGGTCTGGGACAGGGAGGCACTGAAGCTTTCTTT

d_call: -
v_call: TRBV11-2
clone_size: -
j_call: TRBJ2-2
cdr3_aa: CASSRGGAGELFF
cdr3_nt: TGTGCCAGCAGCCGGGGAGGCGCCGGGGAGCTGTTTTTT

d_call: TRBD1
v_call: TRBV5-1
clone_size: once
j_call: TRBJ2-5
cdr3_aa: CASSQPTGAGETQYF
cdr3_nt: TGCGCCAGCAGCCAACCGACAGGGGCGGGAGAGACCCAGTACTTC

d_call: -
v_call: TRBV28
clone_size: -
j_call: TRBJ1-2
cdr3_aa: CASSFRESTGTF
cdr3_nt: TGTGCCAGCAGTTTTAGAGAGTCCACGGGGACCTTC

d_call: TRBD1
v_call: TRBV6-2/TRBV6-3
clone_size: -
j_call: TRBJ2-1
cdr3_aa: CASSYKARDSPENEQFF
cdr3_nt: TGTGCCAGCAGTTATAAGGCTCGGGACAGCCCCGAAAATGAGCAGTTCTTC

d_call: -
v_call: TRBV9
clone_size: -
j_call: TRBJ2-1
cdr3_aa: CASSQPGGSGEQFF
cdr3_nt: TGTGCCAGCAGCCAGCCAGGTGGAAGTGGTGAGCAGTTCTTC

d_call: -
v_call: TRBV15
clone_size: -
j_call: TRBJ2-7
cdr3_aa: CATSETNIPYEQYF
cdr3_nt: TGTGCCACCAGCGAAACGAACATCCCCTACGAGCAGTACTTC

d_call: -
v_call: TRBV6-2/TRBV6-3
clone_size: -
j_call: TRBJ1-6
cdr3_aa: CASSFTGYNSPLHF
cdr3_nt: TGTGCCAGCAGTTTCACGGGATATAATTCACCCCTCCACTTT

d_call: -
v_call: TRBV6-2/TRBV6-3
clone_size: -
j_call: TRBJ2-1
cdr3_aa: CASSLVRGRNEQFF
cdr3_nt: TGTGCCAGCAGTTTGGTACGGGGGAGGAATGAGCAGTTCTTC

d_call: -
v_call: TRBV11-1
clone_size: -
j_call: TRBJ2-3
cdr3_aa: CASSLARGGSLEGTQYF
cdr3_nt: TGTGCCAGCAGCTTAGCCAGAGGTGGGAGTTTGGAGGGTACGCAGTATTTT

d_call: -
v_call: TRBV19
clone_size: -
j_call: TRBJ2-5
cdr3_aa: CASSTGGGWAETQYF
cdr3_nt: TGTGCCAGTAGTACCGGAGGGGGCTGGGCCGAGACCCAGTACTTC